Shown below are 13 T cell receptor beta chains from a single sample sequenced in a study of OX40 agonist ivuxolimab in advanced cancers. The table came from immunoSEQ multiplex PCR; TCRdb's copy has only in-frame clones and leaves some out. In the table there are about 77,000 clones, over 75% of which are singletons. The sample was CD4+ or CD8+ T cells sorted from blood, taken in a trial of the OX40 agonist ivuxolimab. Receptors originate from an adult with an advanced solid tumor such as melanoma, head and neck, liver or kidney cancer.

The chain couples TRBV19 to TRBJ2-5, with D perhaps assigned TRBD1 or TRBD2 (5 bases each). The CDR3 is 14 amino acids. The V gene's germline CDR1 is LNHDA and CDR2 SQIVND (reference sequence). The V end lost 7 bases, the J end lost 1 base, and 13 bases lay between the germline ends. CDR3 sequence: CASTPGLAQETQYF. The CDR3 region has the DNA TGTGCCAGTACTCCGGGGCTAGCCCAAGAGACCCAGTACTTC.

The chain joins TRBV5-1 to TRBJ2-7, with TRBD1 as a possible D gene (6 bases). Trimming cost V 0 bases and J 2 bases, with 9 bases left between them. Germline lookup yields CDR1 SGHRS and CDR2 YFSETQ. CDR3 length: 14 residues. CDR3 sequence: CASSLAGTTYEQYF. The CDR3 coding sequence is TGCGCCAGCAGCTTGGCCGGGACAACCTACGAGCAGTACTTC.

This clone turned up a few times. The rearrangement uses TRBV28 and TRBJ1-1, with 8 bases lining up with TRBD1. V was clipped by 6 bases and J by 4 bases; unmatched bases: 7. Germline values: CDR1 MDHEN, CDR2 SYDVKM. This CDR3 comprises 14 residues. The CDR3 DNA reads TGTGCCAGCAGGGCGGGACAGGCGATCACTGAAGCTTTCTTT. The encoded protein is CASRAGQAITEAFF. Variable domain in full (rest from reference TRBV28 and TRBJ1-1): DVKVTQSSRYLVKRTGEKVFLECVQDMDHENMFWYRQDPGLGLRLIYFSYDVKMKEKGDIPEGYSVSREKKERFSLILESASTNQTSMYLCASRAGQAITEAFFGQGTRLTVV.

The rearrangement joins TRBV16 to TRBJ1-2, with D tentatively TRBD1 (6 bases). CDR3 size: 15 residues. Germline V gene data show CDR1 as KGHSY and CDR2 as FQNENV. With 2 bases removed from V and 3 bases from J, the gap between germline ends came to 13 bases. The CDR3 DNA reads TGTGCCAGCAGCCAACAAACAGGGACGTACTATGGCTACACCTTC. Its protein is CASSQQTGTYYGYTF.

The CDR3 region is CASSPGLNEQFF. In DNA, the CDR3 is TGTGCCAGCTCACCTGGACTAAATGAGCAGTTCTTC. V and J are TRBV18 and TRBJ2-1; D possibly corresponds to TRBD2 (6 bases). The CDR3 is 12 amino acids. Between the trimmed V and J ends, which lost 3 bases and 7 bases, there was a span of 7 bases. Germline CDR1 reads KGHSH; CDR2 reads LQKENI.

Here the CDR3 DNA reads TGTGCCAGCAGTGGCATGGCACAAGAGACCCAGTACTTC. Its translation is CASSGMAQETQYF. This sequence joins TRBV2 and TRBJ2-5; D gene ambiguous. In germline, CDR1 is SNHLY, CDR2 FYNNEI. The CDR3 is 13 residues long. The V gene lost 4 bases and the J gene lost 2 bases, with 8 bases spanning the gap.

The chain employs TRBV11-1 and TRBJ2-3; 9 bases fit TRBD1. Germline CDR1 reads SGHAT; CDR2 reads FQDESV (reference sequence). The trim removed 5 bases at V and 3 bases at J, leaving 18 bases unmatched. The CDR3 is 19 residues long. CDR3 in DNA: TGTGCCAGCAGCCCCCTTCGGGGACAGGGACCCTTGAGGACAGATACGCAGTATTTT. This gives the protein CASSPLRGQGPLRTDTQYF.

This sequence joins TRBV5-1 and TRBJ2-3; 7 nucleotides agree with TRBD1. Germline CDR1 and CDR2: SGHRS and YFSETQ. V lost 4 bases to trimming and J lost 4 bases; unmatched junction nucleotides: 9. CDR3 length equals 15 residues. The CDR3 sequence: CASSGQAFGADTQYF. The CDR3 DNA is TGCGCCAGCAGCGGACAGGCCTTTGGGGCAGATACGCAGTATTTT.

V is TRBV30 and J is TRBJ2-7; no clear D gene. Per the germline V gene, CDR1 is GTSNPN and CDR2 is SVGIG (reference sequence). The CDR3 contains 16 residues. Trimming cost V 2 bases and J 0 bases, with 17 bases left between them. CDR3: CAWSNPGRLGSYEQYF. Written as DNA, the CDR3 is TGTGCCTGGAGTAACCCAGGACGCCTCGGCTCCTACGAGCAGTACTTC.

The gene calls are TRBV2 and TRBJ2-7, with 9 bases fitting TRBD1. The germline V gene has CDR1 SNHLY and CDR2 FYNNEI. This CDR3 region has 13 residues. Trimming cost V 7 bases and J 3 bases; bases outside gene matches: 4. As DNA, the CDR3 is TGTGCCAGCACGCGGGACAGGGACTACGAGCAGTACTTC. Amino acids: CASTRDRDYEQYF.

The chain joins TRBV19 to TRBJ1-6; D not certain. Germline CDR1 reads LNHDA; CDR2 reads SQIVND (reference sequence). V was shortened by 0 bases and J by 6 bases, with 3 bases between the two germline ends. The CDR3 has 13 amino acids. Here the CDR3 DNA reads TGTGCCAGTAGTATAGATCGTAATTCACCCCTCCACTTT. As protein: CASSIDRNSPLHF.

The chain uses TRBV30 and TRBJ2-3; no firm D call. Germline V gene lookup returns CDR1 GTSNPN and CDR2 SVGIG (reference sequence). The CDR3 is 11 residues long. The V gene lost 7 bases and the J gene lost 8 bases, with 13 bases spanning the gap. CDR3 in amino acids: CASQVPGTQYF. The CDR3 DNA sequence: TGTGCCTCCCAGGTCCCCGGTACGCAGTATTTT. Combining the CDR3 with reference TRBV30 and TRBJ2-3 gives the whole variable domain SQTIHQWPATLVQPVGSPLSLECTVEGTSNPNLYWYRQAAGRGLQLLFYSVGIGQISSEVPQNLSASRPQDRQFILSSKKLLLSDSGFYLCASQVPGTQYFGPGTRLTVL.

This chain joins TRBV7-9 and TRBJ1-4; weak D call: TRBD1 (5 bases). The CDR3 length is 11 residues. Trimming stripped 11 bases from V and 7 bases from J, with 11 bases between. Germline V gene sequence: CDR1 SEHNR, CDR2 FQNEAQ (reference sequence). The CDR3 spells CAWGDGEKLFF. In nucleotides, the CDR3 is TGTGCCTGGGGGGACGGTGAAAAACTGTTTTTT.